Following are 21 T cell receptor beta chains from one sample sequenced in a study of cytomegalovirus exposure and HLA in healthy donors. Vbeta (60) and Jbeta (13) primers were used in the PCR. The assay was immunoSEQ multiplex PCR, and TCRdb's table has in-frame clones only and misses some. The sample holds 90,000 to 140,000 clones, around 84% seen once. Sequenced material: PBMCs. Receptor source: a man under 40 in good health and CMV-seronegative.

This clone was picked up a small number of times. This chain connects TRBV10-3 to TRBJ1-5; 8 bases agree with TRBD1. With 8 bases clipped from V and 6 bases from J, the junction kept 3 bases outside the gene matches. The germline V gene encodes CDR1 ENHRY and CDR2 SYGVKD. The CDR3 sequence is 12 residues long. CDR3 DNA: TGTGCCATCGGGGACAGGACTCAGCCCCAGCATTTT. It yields the protein CAIGDRTQPQHF.

J is TRBJ2-2 and V is TRBV4-1, with TRBD2 as a possible D gene (6 bases). Trimming took 1 base from V and 1 from J, leaving 13 bases between them. This CDR3 contains 17 residues. Germline lookup yields CDR1 MGHRA and CDR2 YSYEKL. The chain's CDR3 is CASSQVLGTQNTGELFF. Here the CDR3 DNA reads TGCGCCAGCAGCCAAGTTCTGGGGACTCAGAACACCGGGGAGCTGTTTTTT.

The chain joins TRBV5-8 to TRBJ2-5, with a tentative D call TRBD1 (5 bases). CDR3 length: 13 amino acids. Trimming cost V 5 bases and J 4 bases, with 12 bases left between them. The germline V gene encodes CDR1 SGHTS and CDR2 YDEGEE. The CDR3 DNA is TGTGCCAGCAGAAAAGGGGAAGGAGAGACCCAGTACTTC. Protein sequence: CASRKGEGETQYF.

The chain combines TRBV6-5 with TRBJ2-7; TRBD1 aligns across 8 bases. The CDR3 is 14 residues long. After removal of 6 bases from V and 4 bases from J, the junction contained 8 bases not matched to a gene. Per the germline V gene, CDR1 is MNHEY and CDR2 is SVGAGI. The CDR3 sequence: CASRAGTGPYEQYF. Written as DNA, the CDR3 is TGTGCCAGCAGGGCCGGGACAGGACCTTACGAGCAGTACTTC.

The rearrangement uses TRBV11-2 and TRBJ2-3; D remains ambiguous. Germline loops: CDR1 SGHAT, CDR2 FQNNGV. The V end lost 5 bases, the J end lost 9 bases, and 12 bases lay between the germline ends. The CDR3 spans 12 residues. Written as DNA, the CDR3 is TGTGCCAGCAGCGAGAGAGTAGAGACGCAGTATTTT. Encoded protein: CASSERVETQYF.

The chain has TRBV30 and TRBJ2-3, with TRBD2 identical over 9 bases. The V and J ends lost 4 bases and 6 bases, in that order; junction bases with no gene match: 5. There are 13 residues in the CDR3. The germline V gene has CDR1 GTSNPN and CDR2 SVGIG (reference sequence). CDR3 DNA sequence: TGTGCCTGGACTAGCGGGATTGGTGATACGCAGTATTTT. This sequence encodes CAWTSGIGDTQYF.

The V call is TRBV4-3, the J call TRBJ1-1; D gene ambiguous. The ends were cut back, 3 bases at V and 6 bases at J, with 23 bases in the middle. Germline-derived CDR1 and CDR2 are LGHNA and YSLEER. This CDR3 region has 17 residues. CDR3 residues: CASSQAPLLELGSEAFF. The CDR3 region has the DNA TGCGCCAGCAGCCAGGCCCCTCTTCTTGAATTGGGCTCTGAAGCTTTCTTT.

This chain connects TRBV30 to TRBJ2-5; 10 nucleotides agree with TRBD2. This CDR3 has 16 amino acids. V gave up 2 bases and J gave up 2 bases; unmatched junction bases: 8. Germline CDR1 and CDR2: GTSNPN and SVGIG (reference sequence). In DNA form, the CDR3 reads TGTGCCTGGAGTCTGGGGCTAGCGGGGGCTCAAGAGACCCAGTACTTC. Protein product: CAWSLGLAGAQETQYF. Variable domain in full (rest from reference TRBV30 and TRBJ2-5): SQTIHQWPATLVQPVGSPLSLECTVEGTSNPNLYWYRQAAGRGLQLLFYSVGIGQISSEVPQNLSASRPQDRQFILSSKKLLLSDSGFYLCAWSLGLAGAQETQYFGPGTRLLVL.

This CDR3 reads CVTGLQGEAFF. Written as DNA, the CDR3 is TGTGTCACGGGACTACAGGGTGAAGCTTTCTTT. This chain links TRBV2 with TRBJ1-1; D is perhaps TRBD1 (6 bases). Germline-derived CDR1 and CDR2 are SNHLY and FYNNEI. CDR3 length equals 11 residues.

The chain carries TRBV5-6 and TRBJ1-2; possible D gene TRBD1, 6 bases. Trimming left V 4 bases short and J 3 bases short, with 16 bases between. The germline CDR1 and CDR2 sequences are SGHDT and YYEEEE. This CDR3 region has 15 residues. CDR3 nucleotide sequence: TGTGCCAGCAGCCACGGATGGGGGCTCGACTATGGCTACACCTTC. It encodes CASSHGWGLDYGYTF.

V usage is TRBV7-9 and J usage is TRBJ2-7; 8 positions agree with TRBD1. Germline CDR1 SEHNR, CDR2 FQNEAQ (reference sequence). J lost 3 bases, V lost 1 base, and 5 bases had no gene match. This CDR3 has 15 residues. The CDR3 loop reads CASSLVQGVFYEQYF. The CDR3 DNA sequence: TGTGCCAGCAGCTTAGTACAGGGGGTATTCTACGAGCAGTACTTC.

This clone was detected once. The chain links TRBV9 to TRBJ2-1; the D gene is possibly TRBD2 (6 bases). CDR3 size: 15 residues. Germline V CDR1 and CDR2: SGDLS, YYNGEE. Trimming stripped 4 bases from V and 5 bases from J, with 16 bases between. CDR3 coding DNA: TGTGCCAGCAGCCCCCCGGCTGGGGGGAACAATGAGCAGTTCTTC. It translates to CASSPPAGGNNEQFF.

This chain links TRBV2 with TRBJ1-1; 8 positions match TRBD1. CDR1 and CDR2 (germline): SNHLY, FYNNEI. The CDR3 runs to 17 residues. V dropped 1 base and J dropped 2; count of bases not matched to a gene: 9. The CDR3 here is CASSEGRGPIGNTEAFF. CDR3 bases: TGTGCCAGCAGTGAAGGCAGGGGGCCTATCGGTAACACTGAAGCTTTCTTT. Together with reference TRBV2 and TRBJ1-1, the CDR3 gives the full variable domain: EPEVTQTPSHQVTQMGQEVILRCVPISNHLYFYWYRQILGQKVEFLVSFYNNEISEKSEIFDDQFSVERPDGSNFTLKIRSTKLEDSAMYFCASSEGRGPIGNTEAFFGQGTRLTVV.

This clone occurred a few times. The rearrangement uses TRBV6-5 and TRBJ2-3, with 8 bases matching TRBD2. The V gene end was trimmed by 5 bases and the J gene end by 3 bases; junction bases not matched to a gene: 7. This CDR3 contains 15 residues. Germline CDR1 is MNHEY and CDR2 is SVGAGI. The DNA for the CDR3 is TGTGCCAGCAGTCCCGTGGGCGGGAGGACAGATACGCAGTATTTT. Translated, it gives CASSPVGGRTDTQYF.

V usage is TRBV7-7 and J usage is TRBJ1-2; tentative D call: TRBD1 (6 bases). The germline CDR1 and CDR2 sequences are SSHAT and FNYEAQ (reference sequence). The CDR3 length is 16 residues. V dropped 8 bases and J dropped 7 bases, with 26 bases sitting between them. CDR3 loop: CASRPCGGLRLFGYTF. CDR3 DNA sequence: TGTGCCAGCCGACCCTGCGGGGGGCTTCGTCTCTTTGGCTACACCTTC.

This chain links TRBV27 with TRBJ2-1; tentative D call: TRBD1 (7 bases). Germline loops: CDR1 MNHEY, CDR2 SMNVEV (reference sequence). V lost 6 bases, J lost 0 bases, and 15 bases lay in between. This CDR3 comprises 16 residues. This CDR3 reads CASSPSGGSSYNEQFF. The CDR3 nucleotides are TGTGCCAGCAGCCCTTCAGGGGGGAGCTCCTACAATGAGCAGTTCTTC.

The genes are TRBV28 and TRBJ2-7, with D uncertain. The CDR3 contains 12 residues. V was cut by 6 bases and J by 4 bases, with 10 bases left in between. Germline CDR1 reads MDHEN; CDR2 reads SYDVKM. The CDR3 bases are TGTGCCAGCAGGTCCCGCAGTTACGAGCAGTACTTC. It translates to CASRSRSYEQYF.

Only a few counts were recorded for this clone. This sequence joins TRBV27 and TRBJ2-3; 10 nucleotides match TRBD2. J was trimmed by 6 bases and V by 2 bases; bases with no gene match: 2. The CDR3 contains 14 residues. CDR1 is MNHEY and CDR2 is SMNVEV in the germline V gene (reference sequence). The CDR3 nucleotides are TGTGCCAGCAGTTTACTAGCGGGAGTGGATACGCAGTATTTT. Translation gives CASSLLAGVDTQYF.

The chain joins TRBV10-1 to TRBJ1-3, with 7 nucleotides matching TRBD1. V was clipped by 10 bases and J by 1 base; unmatched bases: 10. Germline CDR1 and CDR2: WNHNN and SYGVQD (reference sequence). This CDR3 has 15 amino acids. CDR3 sequence: CATSQGQSSGNTIYF. The CDR3 coding sequence is TGCGCCACTTCCCAGGGACAGTCTTCTGGAAACACCATATATTTT.

The J gene is TRBJ1-1, the V gene TRBV28, with 9 bases aligning to TRBD1. CDR1 MDHEN and CDR2 SYDVKM come from the germline V gene. CDR3 size: 14 residues. V lost 3 bases, J lost 9 bases, and 8 bases stayed unmatched. The CDR3 loop reads CASSFGTGWLQAFF. The CDR3 DNA is TGTGCCAGCAGTTTCGGGACAGGGTGGCTTCAAGCTTTCTTT.

The gene calls are TRBV7-6 and TRBJ2-1; TRBD2 matches 14 bases. Trimming at V came to 4 bases and at J to 7 bases, leaving 3 bases not matched to a gene. Germline V gene sequence: CDR1 SGHVS, CDR2 FNYEAQ. This CDR3 is built from 15 residues. The CDR3 region is CASSSGTSGGNEQFF. The CDR3 DNA reads TGTGCCAGCAGCTCCGGGACTAGCGGGGGTAATGAGCAGTTCTTC.